These 13 T cell receptor beta chains were sequenced from one sample in a study of CD8 T cells in Susac syndrome. Random hexamers served to reverse transcribe roughly 0.45 to 1 ug RNA. Each CDR3 protein gets one entry after TCRdb re-called the immunoSEQ multiplex PCR reads with MiXCR. The sample contains some 150,000 distinct CDR3 sequences, roughly 94% of which appear only once. The specimen was CD4+ T cells from PBMCs. These receptors were obtained from a human donor with Susac syndrome.

The J gene is TRBJ2-7, the V gene TRBV20-1, with D perhaps matching TRBD1 or TRBD2 (5 bases each). Trimming removed 3 bases from V and 9 bases from J, with 21 bases in between. This CDR3 region has 14 residues. Germline V gene sequence: CDR1 DFQATT, CDR2 SNEGSKA (reference sequence). CDR3 in amino acids: CSARRDRLVEGQYF. DNA of the CDR3: TGCAGTGCTAGGAGGGACCGTTTAGTAGAAGGGCAGTACTTC.

The rearrangement links TRBV25-1 to TRBJ2-7, with a tentative D call TRBD2 (6 bases). CDR3 length: 11 residues. The V gene's germline CDR1 is MGHDK and CDR2 SYGVNS. V lost 3 bases and J lost 7, with 7 bases in between. This chain's CDR3 is CASSDAGEQYF. The CDR3, as DNA: TGTGCCAGCAGTGATGCGGGGGAGCAGTACTTC.

The chain has TRBV7-8 and TRBJ2-1, with TRBD2 as a possible D gene (6 bases). V was trimmed by 3 bases and J by 2 bases, leaving 8 bases between them. The CDR3 covers 14 residues. Per germline, CDR1 SGHVS and CDR2 FQNEAQ. CDR3 sequence: CASSLRGPYNEQFF. Here the CDR3 DNA reads TGTGCCAGCAGCTTGCGGGGCCCCTACAATGAGCAGTTCTTC.

The J gene is TRBJ2-2, the V gene TRBV29-1, with D tentatively TRBD2 (6 bases). V gave up 4 bases and J gave up 1 base, with 13 bases separating them. The CDR3 sequence is 15 residues long. Germline lookup yields CDR1 SQVTM and CDR2 ANQGSEA. The CDR3 DNA is TGCAGCGTTGGGTGGGCGGGACTGAACACCGGGGAGCTGTTTTTT. Translating gives CSVGWAGLNTGELFF.

This chain joins TRBV3-1 and TRBJ2-1; D unclear. Germline V gene lookup returns CDR1 LGHDT and CDR2 YNNKEL (reference sequence). V was shortened by 3 bases and J by 5 bases, with 8 bases between the two germline ends. The length of the CDR3 is 13 residues. The CDR3 DNA reads TGTGCCAGCAGCCAGAATGACCACAATGAGCAGTTCTTC. Its protein product is CASSQNDHNEQFF.

V usage is TRBV21-1 and J usage is TRBJ1-3. TRBV21-1 is classified as a pseudogene. The CDR3 is 10 amino acids. CDR3 nucleotides: TGTGCCAGAGTCCGGAACACCATATATTTT. Its protein product is CARVRNTIYF.

The chain recombines TRBV30 with TRBJ2-2; D is perhaps TRBD1 or TRBD2 (6 bases each). The CDR3 has 13 amino acids. V was trimmed by 5 bases and J by 6 bases, leaving 13 bases between them. The germline V gene has CDR1 GTSNPN and CDR2 SVGIG (reference sequence). The CDR3 sequence: CAWGGDNAGELFF. In DNA form, the CDR3 reads TGTGCCTGGGGAGGGGACAACGCCGGGGAGCTGTTTTTT. The complete variable domain, with remaining parts taken from reference TRBV30 and TRBJ2-2, reads SQTIHQWPATLVQPVGSPLSLECTVEGTSNPNLYWYRQAAGRGLQLLFYSVGIGQISSEVPQNLSASRPQDRQFILSSKKLLLSDSGFYLCAWGGDNAGELFFGEGSRLTVL.

The chain joins TRBV18 to TRBJ1-3; 7 bases map to TRBD1. The CDR3 has 16 amino acids. The V segment lost 4 bases and the J segment 0 bases; nucleotides outside the gene matches: 6. Germline loops: CDR1 KGHSH, CDR2 LQKENI. The CDR3 is CASSLGTASSGNTIYF. The CDR3 region has the DNA TGTGCCAGCTCACTGGGGACAGCAAGCTCTGGAAACACCATATATTTT.

The rearrangement uses TRBV3-1 and TRBJ2-1; D is perhaps TRBD2 (5 bases). Germline CDR1 and CDR2: LGHDT and YNNKEL (reference sequence). The CDR3 runs to 12 residues. V was clipped by 3 bases and J by 9 bases, with 9 bases between them. The CDR3 reads CASSQTGIEQFF. The CDR3 bases are TGTGCCAGCAGCCAGACGGGGATTGAGCAGTTCTTC.

As DNA, the CDR3 is TGTGCCAGCAGCCCGTGGGGGGCTCGGTCCTACAATGAGCAGTTCTTC. Its protein product is CASSPWGARSYNEQFF. This rearrangement joins TRBV3-1 to TRBJ2-1; possibly TRBD1 or TRBD2 for D (6 bases each). Germline-derived CDR1 and CDR2 are LGHDT and YNNKEL (reference sequence). The CDR3 length is 16 residues. V was shortened by 4 bases and J by 1 base, with 14 bases between the two germline ends.

This rearrangement joins TRBV5-1 to TRBJ1-2, with TRBD1 matching over 8 bases. The trim removed 1 base at V and 3 bases at J, leaving 5 bases unmatched. The CDR3 extends over 15 amino acids. The germline V gene encodes CDR1 SGHRS and CDR2 YFSETQ. The CDR3 spells CASSLNPTGDYGYTF. Here the CDR3 DNA reads TGCGCCAGCAGCTTGAACCCGACAGGGGACTATGGCTACACCTTC.

V is TRBV5-1 and J is TRBJ2-1; 9 nucleotides align to TRBD2. The CDR3 covers 14 residues. Germline V gene sequence: CDR1 SGHRS, CDR2 YFSETQ. V gave up 0 bases and J gave up 11 bases; unmatched junction bases: 6. CDR3 nucleotide sequence: TGCGCCAGCAGCTTGGCCCTAGCGGGGACGCAGCAGTTCTTC. It codes for CASSLALAGTQQFF.

The V call is TRBV6-1, the J call TRBJ2-6; 7 nucleotides match TRBD1. CDR1 is MNHNS and CDR2 is SASEGT in the germline V gene. V dropped 11 bases and J dropped 0; count of bases not matched to a gene: 13. The CDR3 is 17 residues long. CDR3 sequence: CASPFDRANSGANVLTF. In DNA form, the CDR3 reads TGTGCCTCCCCCTTCGACAGGGCAAACTCTGGGGCCAACGTCCTGACTTTC.